This passage covers 24 T cell receptor beta chains from one sample sequenced in a study of OX40 agonist ivuxolimab in advanced cancers. Profiled with immunoSEQ multiplex PCR; TCRdb holds only in-frame clones, not every one. This table holds tens of thousands of clones, approximately 82% found once. Sequencing used CD4+ or CD8+ T cells sorted from blood, obtained in a trial of the OX40 agonist ivuxolimab. The source of these receptors is an adult with an advanced solid tumor such as melanoma, head and neck, liver or kidney cancer.

This clone was found once. The DNA for the CDR3 is TGCAGCGTTGCGGGCGGGTGGGGTATGAACACTGAAGCTTTCTTT. Amino acid sequence: CSVAGGWGMNTEAFF. The chain joins TRBV29-1 to TRBJ1-1; D gene ambiguous. The germline V gene encodes CDR1 SQVTM and CDR2 ANQGSEA. Between the trimmed V and J ends, which lost 4 bases and 0 bases, there was a span of 15 bases. This CDR3 comprises 15 residues.

The chain's CDR3 is CASSGSRRRGQETQYF. The CDR3 nucleotides read TGTGCCAGCAGTGGCTCGAGGCGCAGGGGGCAAGAGACCCAGTACTTC. The chain recombines TRBV6-4 with TRBJ2-5; 7 bases are shared with TRBD1. The CDR3 length is 16 residues. V shed 4 bases, J shed 2 bases, and the junction held 10 bases outside the gene matches. The germline CDR1 and CDR2 sequences are MRHNA and SNTAGT.

The V and J genes are TRBV5-1 and TRBJ1-2; D call uncertain. Deletions cut 5 bases from V and 6 bases from J, with 17 bases between. Germline V gives CDR1 SGHRS, CDR2 YFSETQ. This CDR3 is 14 amino acids long. The CDR3 nucleotides are TGCGCCAGCAGATCCGACACCGGGCTTAATGGCTACACCTTC. Translated: CASRSDTGLNGYTF.

The chain uses TRBV27 and TRBJ1-1; 11 nucleotides match TRBD1. The CDR3 spans 16 residues. V gave up 6 bases and J gave up 5 bases; unmatched junction bases: 11. CDR1 and CDR2 from the germline V gene are MNHEY and SMNVEV (reference sequence). CDR3 protein: CASSRTGGGGGTEAFF. The CDR3 DNA follows: TGTGCCAGCAGCCGGACAGGGGGCGGAGGAGGAACTGAAGCTTTCTTT.

The count of this clone is one. The chain recombines TRBV19 with TRBJ2-5; 8 nucleotides line up with TRBD1. This CDR3 region has 13 residues. The germline V gene has CDR1 LNHDA and CDR2 SQIVND (reference sequence). Trimming cost V 6 bases and J 7 bases; bases outside gene matches: 7. CDR3 protein: CASSRTDRGTQYF. The CDR3 region has the DNA TGTGCCAGTAGCCGTACCGACAGGGGGACCCAGTACTTC.

The gene calls are TRBV10-3 and TRBJ2-2; TRBD2 matches 11 bases. The CDR3 sequence is 16 residues long. CDR1 is ENHRY and CDR2 is SYGVKD in the germline V gene. V shed 5 bases, J shed 0 bases, and the junction held 2 bases outside the gene matches. The CDR3 region has the DNA TGTGCCATCAGTCGACTAGCGGGGACGAACACCGGGGAGCTGTTTTTT. This gives the protein CAISRLAGTNTGELFF.

This clone came up a few times. The chain is built from TRBV6-5 and TRBJ2-7, with D possibly being TRBD2 (6 bases). Trimming took off 0 bases at V and 7 bases at J, with 10 bases between the two ends. Germline V gene data show CDR1 as MNHEY and CDR2 as SVGAGI. This CDR3 region has 13 residues. Here the CDR3 reads CASSYSGGGEQYF. CDR3 in DNA: TGTGCCAGCAGTTACTCGGGCGGAGGGGAGCAGTACTTC.

The chain carries TRBV2 and TRBJ1-2; D is perhaps TRBD1 (6 bases). The CDR3 has 15 residues. V lost 3 bases and J lost 8, with 19 bases in between. Per the germline V gene, CDR1 is SNHLY and CDR2 is FYNNEI. This CDR3 is CASSEEQALTGGYTF. For the CDR3, the DNA is TGTGCCAGCAGTGAGGAGCAGGCACTGACAGGCGGCTACACCTTC.

V gene TRBV4-2 combines with J gene TRBJ2-1; possibly TRBD2 for D (6 bases). The CDR3 totals 13 residues. Germline loops: CDR1 LGHNA, CDR2 YNFKEQ. Trimming took off 5 bases at V and 7 bases at J, with 12 bases between the two ends. The CDR3 DNA sequence: TGTGCCAGCAGCAAGGAGGGTACAAATGAGCAGTTCTTC. This codes for CASSKEGTNEQFF.

The rearrangement joins TRBV21-1 to TRBJ1-1. TRBV21-1 is given as a pseudogene. The CDR3 has 14 residues. The CDR3 DNA sequence: TGTGCCAGCAGCAAAAGGAAAGGGTACCCTGAAGCTTTCTTT. Amino acid sequence: CASSKRKGYPEAFF.

The rearrangement joins TRBV7-6 to TRBJ2-5; perhaps TRBD2 as D (6 bases). Germline lookup yields CDR1 SGHVS and CDR2 FNYEAQ. The V and J ends lost 5 bases and 9 bases respectively, with 16 bases between them. The CDR3 is 13 amino acids. CDR3 sequence reads: CASSPGTRIPQYF. For the CDR3, the DNA is TGTGCCAGCAGCCCCGGGACTCGGATACCCCAGTACTTC.

This chain links TRBV18 with TRBJ2-2, with 7 positions matching TRBD1. V was pared by 4 bases and J by 4 bases, with 18 bases of the junction left unmatched. Per germline, CDR1 KGHSH and CDR2 LQKENI. The CDR3 length is 19 residues. The CDR3: CASSRRTGTAYQGTGELFF. The DNA of the CDR3 is TGTGCCAGCTCACGTAGGACCGGGACAGCGTACCAAGGCACCGGGGAGCTGTTTTTT.

This sequence joins TRBV4-1 and TRBJ2-1; D is unclear. Germline V CDR1 and CDR2: MGHRA, YSYEKL. Trimming removed 4 bases from V and 8 bases from J, with 27 bases in between. The CDR3 covers 18 residues. CDR3 nucleotides: TGCGCCAGCAGCCCTGCTCACATAGTCGGGCTGAAGCGCGATGAGCAGTTCTTC. This gives the protein CASSPAHIVGLKRDEQFF.

Details on this clone: Other DNA sequences of this sample code for an identical CDR3. This sequence joins TRBV5-8 and TRBJ2-1; no clear D gene. Looked up from germline, CDR1 is SGHTS and CDR2 is YDEGEE. This CDR3 has 14 amino acids. Trimming removed 0 bases at V and 4 bases at J, with 8 bases between. CDR3 nucleotides: TGTGCCAGCAGCTTGGAGGGCGGATACAATGAGCAGTTCTTC. Amino acid sequence: CASSLEGGYNEQFF.

V usage is TRBV11-3 and J usage is TRBJ1-5; D remains unclear. Germline assignment: CDR1 SGHNT and CDR2 YENEEA. Deletions cut 0 bases from V and 4 bases from J, with 16 bases between. This CDR3 region has 17 residues. The CDR3 reads CASSLDFTRAENQPQHF. The DNA of the CDR3 is TGTGCCAGCAGCTTAGATTTTACGAGGGCAGAAAATCAGCCCCAGCATTTT.

The rearrangement uses TRBV7-9 and TRBJ1-6; a possible D gene is TRBD1 (5 bases). The germline V and J ends were trimmed by 5 bases and 8 bases, with 16 bases remaining between them. From germline, CDR1 is SEHNR and CDR2 FQNEAQ (reference sequence). This CDR3 region has 15 residues. CDR3 region: CASSKMSGTDSPLHF. The CDR3 region has the DNA TGTGCCAGCAGCAAAATGTCGGGGACGGATTCACCCCTCCACTTT.

This clone was recorded once. J is TRBJ2-7 and V is TRBV5-1; D might be TRBD1 or TRBD2, each matching 6 bases. The CDR3 has 13 amino acids. V lost 4 bases, J lost 6 bases, and 14 bases lay in between. Germline V CDR1 and CDR2: SGHRS, YFSETQ. CDR3 nucleotide sequence: TGCGCCAGCAGCCCGAGGGGGGAAGGCGAGCAGTACTTC. It specifies CASSPRGEGEQYF.

This chain joins TRBV6-6 and TRBJ2-7; perhaps TRBD1 as D (7 bases). This CDR3 comprises 15 residues. The germline CDR1 and CDR2 sequences are MNHNY and SVGAGI (reference sequence). Trimming pared 5 bases from V and 5 bases from J, leaving 19 bases between. In DNA form, the CDR3 reads TGTGCCAGCAGTCCCAGGGGGGCAGGGCTTCACGAGCAGTACTTC. Encoded protein: CASSPRGAGLHEQYF.

The genes are TRBV4-1 and TRBJ1-2; D uncertain. The germline gives CDR1 MGHRA, CDR2 YSYEKL. The CDR3 has 15 amino acids. Trimming pared 1 base from V and 5 bases from J, leaving 14 bases between. For the CDR3, the DNA is TGCGCCAGCAGCCAAGCGCGTGGGCTGGGGTATGGCTACACCTTC. Protein product: CASSQARGLGYGYTF.

This clone was counted a few times. The gene calls are TRBV7-2 and TRBJ2-7, with D unclear. V lost 2 bases and J 3 bases, leaving 2 bases between the germline ends. The germline V gene has CDR1 SGHTA and CDR2 FQGNSA. This CDR3 spans 11 amino acids. The CDR3 region is CASSLNYEQYF. Here the CDR3 DNA reads TGTGCCAGCAGCTTAAACTACGAGCAGTACTTC.

The chain recombines TRBV4-3 with TRBJ2-7; D call uncertain. Germline V lookup: CDR1 LGHNA, CDR2 YSLEER. Deletions cut 1 base from V and 3 bases from J, with 7 bases between. CDR3 length equals 13 residues. This chain's CDR3 is CASSQGLGYEQYF. The CDR3 DNA sequence: TGCGCCAGCAGCCAAGGATTGGGCTACGAGCAGTACTTC.

This chain joins TRBV7-2 and TRBJ2-3; 7 nucleotides match TRBD2. Germline V gene sequence: CDR1 SGHTA, CDR2 FQGNSA. The CDR3 has 16 amino acids. V lost 5 bases and J lost 1; bases outside the gene matches: 9. The CDR3 nucleotides read TGTGCCAGCAGCGCAGGCGGGGGTACCCGCACAGATACGCAGTATTTT. This codes for CASSAGGGTRTDTQYF.

The rearrangement joins TRBV4-2 to TRBJ1-2; 8 nucleotides agree with TRBD1. The ends lost 4 bases at V and 2 bases at J; junction bases unmatched: 3. Germline V gene data show CDR1 as LGHNA and CDR2 as YNFKEQ. This CDR3 has 14 amino acids. CDR3 residues: CASSLGQGNYGYTF. CDR3 nucleotides: TGTGCCAGCAGCCTTGGACAGGGCAACTATGGCTACACCTTC.

The chain carries TRBV13 and TRBJ1-1; no firm D call. The CDR3 length is 15 residues. V lost 1 base, J lost 6 bases, and 15 bases lay in between. Germline assignment: CDR1 PRHDT and CDR2 FYEKMQ (reference sequence). The DNA of the CDR3 is TGTGCCAGCAGCTTAGAAAGGAGTTCGAAGGCTGAAGCTTTCTTT. Translating gives CASSLERSSKAEAFF.